A single sample gave rise to the 19 T cell receptor beta chains below, sequenced in a study of Ad26.COV2.S vaccination and SARS-CoV-2 variants. The treatment denotes: about 20 received Ad26.COV2.S at low or high dose, single or two shots; roughly five received placebo; per-sample allocation not given. Each sample was drawn 63 days after the first injection (of vaccine or placebo). Only in-frame clones appear in the TCRdb table, and some are missing; sequencing was by immunoSEQ multiplex PCR. This table holds about 430,000 clones, 80% to 95% found once. Sequencing used peripheral blood, obtained in a trial of Ad26.COV2.S vaccine versus placebo. The receptors derive from a person aged 18-65 years who received the Ad26.COV2.S COVID-19 vaccine or a placebo.

V is TRBV9 and J is TRBJ2-5; TRBD2 agrees at 7 bases. Germline V gene lookup returns CDR1 SGDLS and CDR2 YYNGEE. CDR3 length equals 16 residues. With V trimmed by 0 bases and J by 2 bases, 7 bases remained unmatched. The CDR3 protein is CASSVVETAGQETQYF. In DNA, the CDR3 is TGTGCCAGCAGCGTAGTCGAAACAGCGGGACAAGAGACCCAGTACTTC.

J is TRBJ2-5 and V is TRBV27, with unresolved D. V gave up 2 bases and J gave up 5 bases, with 9 bases separating them. Per germline, CDR1 MNHEY and CDR2 SMNVEV (reference sequence). The length of the CDR3 is 13 residues. The CDR3 DNA follows: TGTGCCAGCAGTTTAAGGTTCGGGGAGACCCAGTACTTC. This translates into CASSLRFGETQYF.

This chain uses TRBV27 with TRBJ2-7; D possibly corresponds to TRBD1 (6 bases). V was pared by 5 bases and J by 7 bases, with 24 bases between. Germline CDR1 is MNHEY and CDR2 is SMNVEV (reference sequence). The CDR3 is 16 residues long. The CDR3 loop is CASSAWGQGSSGEQYF. CDR3 sequence (DNA): TGTGCCAGCAGTGCCTGGGGGCAGGGGTCCTCGGGGGAGCAGTACTTC.

The rearrangement uses TRBV28 and TRBJ2-7; TRBD1 is a possible D gene (6 bases). The V gene lost 5 bases and the J gene lost 0 bases, with 20 bases spanning the gap. Germline V gene sequence: CDR1 MDHEN, CDR2 SYDVKM. This CDR3 is 17 amino acids long. CDR3 coding DNA: TGTGCCAGCAGTACCCTCACGACAGGTCTAAGCTCCTACGAGCAGTACTTC. Its protein is CASSTLTTGLSSYEQYF.

The chain uses TRBV7-2 and TRBJ2-2, with 7 bases aligning to TRBD2. With V trimmed by 2 bases and J by 5 bases, 11 bases remained unmatched. CDR3 length: 17 amino acids. Per the germline V gene, CDR1 is SGHTA and CDR2 is FQGNSA. The CDR3 bases are TGTGCCAGCAGCTTACTAGGGCTAGCGGAGCTTACCGGGGAGCTGTTTTTT. Protein product: CASSLLGLAELTGELFF.

V is TRBV7-9 and J is TRBJ2-1, with a weak D call TRBD2 (6 bases). Trimming left V 2 bases short and J 1 base short, with 9 bases between. The CDR3 loop spans 15 amino acids. Looked up from germline, CDR1 is SEHNR and CDR2 is FQNEAQ (reference sequence). This CDR3 is CASSLLGGSYNEQFF. In DNA form, the CDR3 reads TGTGCCAGCAGCTTACTGGGGGGATCCTACAATGAGCAGTTCTTC.

The CDR3 DNA sequence: TGCGCCAGCAGCCAAGATCGGGTTTTCCCTAGCGGGAGCGGTACCGGGGAGCTGTTTTTT. As protein: CASSQDRVFPSGSGTGELFF. The genes are TRBV4-3 and TRBJ2-2; 10 positions match TRBD2. The CDR3 is made up of 20 amino acids. Germline CDR1 reads LGHNA; CDR2 reads YSLEER. Losses at the gene ends were 0 bases for V and 5 bases for J; bases not matched to a gene: 15.

The chain uses TRBV27 and TRBJ1-5, with 8 nucleotides matching TRBD1. J gave up 3 bases and V 6 bases, and 13 bases lay outside the gene matches. This CDR3 comprises 17 residues. Germline CDR1 and CDR2: MNHEY and SMNVEV (reference sequence). As DNA, the CDR3 is TGTGCCAGCAGCCCCCTCTGGACAGGGAGTTTCAATCAGCCCCAGCATTTT. It translates to CASSPLWTGSFNQPQHF.

A few counts support this clone. The gene calls are TRBV4-3 and TRBJ1-5; D remains ambiguous. V was trimmed by 0 bases and J by 1 base, leaving 10 bases between them. The CDR3 sequence is 16 residues long. Germline CDR1 and CDR2: LGHNA and YSLEER. CDR3 sequence reads: CASSQDWPASNQPQHF. In DNA, the CDR3 is TGCGCCAGCAGCCAAGATTGGCCGGCCAGCAATCAGCCCCAGCATTTT.

The chain is built from TRBV30 and TRBJ1-1, with D possibly being TRBD1 (5 bases). The CDR3 runs 15 residues. Germline assignment: CDR1 GTSNPN and CDR2 SVGIG (reference sequence). The V gene lost 0 bases and the J gene lost 2 bases, with 13 bases spanning the gap. The CDR3: CAWSVVGGVNTEAFF. CDR3 nucleotide sequence: TGTGCCTGGAGTGTAGTTGGGGGGGTAAACACTGAAGCTTTCTTT.

The V gene is TRBV7-9, the J gene TRBJ2-1; 10 bases are a match to TRBD2. The CDR3 runs 18 residues. CDR1 and CDR2 from the germline V gene are SEHNR and FQNEAQ (reference sequence). Trimming at V came to 4 bases and at J to 6 bases, leaving 15 bases not matched to a gene. CDR3 bases: TGTGCCAGCAGCTACCTCCTCCGTCTAGCGGGAGTAGGCAATGAGCAGTTCTTC. Its protein product is CASSYLLRLAGVGNEQFF.

The chain links TRBV7-3 to TRBJ2-2, with 7 bases lining up with TRBD2. This CDR3 is 15 amino acids long. Germline V gene sequence: CDR1 SGHTA, CDR2 FQGTGA. Trimming cost V 3 bases and J 6 bases; bases outside gene matches: 7. CDR3 in amino acids: CASSLNGAGAGELFF. The CDR3 DNA reads TGTGCCAGCAGCTTGAATGGGGCGGGAGCCGGGGAGCTGTTTTTT.

The chain couples TRBV20-1 to TRBJ2-7, with D possibly being TRBD1 (6 bases). The germline V gene encodes CDR1 DFQATT and CDR2 SNEGSKA (reference sequence). The CDR3 is 11 residues long. With 7 bases removed from V and 2 bases from J, the gap between germline ends came to 9 bases. CDR3 DNA sequence: TGCAGTGTACCAGGGGCCTACGAGCAGTACTTC. This gives the protein CSVPGAYEQYF.

The chain links TRBV7-3 to TRBJ2-1; the match to TRBD2 covers 10 bases. This CDR3 contains 16 residues. Per germline, CDR1 SGHTA and CDR2 FQGTGA. J gave up 10 bases and V 0 bases, and 9 bases lay outside the gene matches. Written as DNA, the CDR3 is TGTGCCAGCAGCTTAACTCCCAGCGGGAGGGCCGCGGAGCAGTTCTTC. Its protein product is CASSLTPSGRAAEQFF.

The chain employs TRBV5-1 and TRBJ1-2; D unresolved. This CDR3 region has 14 residues. V lost 1 base and J lost 0, with 7 bases in between. Germline V gives CDR1 SGHRS, CDR2 YFSETQ. CDR3 protein: CASSLYRANYGYTF. DNA of the CDR3: TGCGCCAGCAGCTTGTATAGGGCTAACTATGGCTACACCTTC.

The gene calls are TRBV3-1 (or the pseudogene TRBV3-2) and TRBJ2-1; D perhaps matches TRBD1 (6 bases). V lost 5 bases, J lost 10 bases, and 15 bases lay in between. Germline CDR1 reads LGHDT; CDR2 reads YNNKEL (reference sequence). The CDR3 length is 13 residues. The CDR3 region has the DNA TGTGCCAGCAGCTACAGTGGGGGCGGGGAGCAGTTCTTC. It translates to CASSYSGGGEQFF.

V is TRBV7-2 and J is TRBJ2-7; 13 bases fit TRBD2. The V segment lost 5 bases and the J segment 2 bases; nucleotides outside the gene matches: 3. This CDR3 contains 15 residues. The germline gives CDR1 SGHTA, CDR2 FQGNSA. The DNA of the CDR3 is TGTGCCAGCAGCGCACTAGCGGGAGGGACCTACGAGCAGTACTTC. It codes for CASSALAGGTYEQYF.

Points on this clone: Other DNA sequences from this sample encode an identical CDR3 as well. The CDR3 coding sequence is TGTGCCAGCTCACCACAGGGGGGGAATCAGCCCCAGCATTTT. Its protein product is CASSPQGGNQPQHF. The rearrangement joins TRBV18 to TRBJ1-5; D is perhaps TRBD1 (6 bases). Germline CDR1 and CDR2: KGHSH and LQKENI. Trimming cost V 1 base and J 4 bases, with 8 bases left between them. The CDR3 spans 14 residues.

As concerns this clone: Different DNA sequences within this sample yield the same CDR3. V is TRBV12-3 or TRBV12-4 and J is TRBJ2-7; D is perhaps TRBD2 (5 bases). Trimming removed 3 bases from V and 4 bases from J, with 7 bases in between. CDR3 length: 12 residues. CDR3 loop: CASSFAGYEQYF. CDR3 sequence (DNA): TGTGCCAGCAGTTTTGCGGGTTACGAGCAGTACTTC.